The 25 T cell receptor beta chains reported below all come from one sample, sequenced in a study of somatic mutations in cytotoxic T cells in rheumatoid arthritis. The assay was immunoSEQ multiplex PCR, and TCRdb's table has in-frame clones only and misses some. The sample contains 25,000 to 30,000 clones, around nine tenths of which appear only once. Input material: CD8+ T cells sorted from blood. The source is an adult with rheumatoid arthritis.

The CDR3 DNA reads TGTGCCATCATCCGTAAGGGGCTTGGAAACACCATATATTTT. Its translation is CAIIRKGLGNTIYF. V gene TRBV10-3 combines with J gene TRBJ1-3; possible D gene TRBD1, 5 bases. V was clipped by 7 bases and J by 3 bases, with 13 bases between them. In germline, CDR1 is ENHRY, CDR2 SYGVKD. The CDR3 length is 14 residues.

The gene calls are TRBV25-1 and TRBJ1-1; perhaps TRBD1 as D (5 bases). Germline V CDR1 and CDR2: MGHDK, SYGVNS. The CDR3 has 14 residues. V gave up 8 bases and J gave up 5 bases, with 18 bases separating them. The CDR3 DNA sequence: TGTGCCAGCTCCGGGACCAGACACCGAACTGAAGCTTTCTTT. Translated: CASSGTRHRTEAFF.

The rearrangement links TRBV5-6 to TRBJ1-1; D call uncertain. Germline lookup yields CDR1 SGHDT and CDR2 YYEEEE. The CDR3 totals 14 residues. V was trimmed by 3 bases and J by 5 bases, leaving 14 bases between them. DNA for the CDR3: TGTGCCAGCAGCTATGTCAATCTTGGTACTGAAGCTTTCTTT. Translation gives CASSYVNLGTEAFF.

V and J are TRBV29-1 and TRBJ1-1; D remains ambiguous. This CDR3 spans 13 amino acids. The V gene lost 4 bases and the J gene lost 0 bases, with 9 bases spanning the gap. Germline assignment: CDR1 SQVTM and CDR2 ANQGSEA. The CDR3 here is CSVVDPLNTEAFF. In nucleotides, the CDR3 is TGCAGCGTTGTAGATCCCCTGAACACTGAAGCTTTCTTT. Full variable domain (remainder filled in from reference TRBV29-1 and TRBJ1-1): SAVISQKPSRDICQRGTSLTIQCQVDSQVTMMFWYRQQPGQSLTLIATANQGSEATYESGFVIDKFPISRPNLTFSTLTVSNMSPEDSSIYLCSVVDPLNTEAFFGQGTRLTVV.

The chain's CDR3 is CASSPWGAGGSNEQFF. The CDR3 DNA reads as TGTGCCAGCAGCCCTTGGGGAGCGGGAGGATCCAATGAGCAGTTCTTC. The chain uses TRBV7-9 and TRBJ2-1, with 9 bases identical to TRBD2. V was pared by 5 bases and J by 6 bases, with 11 bases of the junction left unmatched. The CDR3 contains 16 residues. Germline CDR1 reads SEHNR; CDR2 reads FQNEAQ (reference sequence).

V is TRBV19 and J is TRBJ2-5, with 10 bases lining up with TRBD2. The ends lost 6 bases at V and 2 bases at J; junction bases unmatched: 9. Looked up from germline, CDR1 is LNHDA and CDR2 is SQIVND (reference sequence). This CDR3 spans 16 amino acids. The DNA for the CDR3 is TGTGCCAGTAGCGGACTAGCGGCTTATAAACAAGAGACCCAGTACTTC. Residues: CASSGLAAYKQETQYF. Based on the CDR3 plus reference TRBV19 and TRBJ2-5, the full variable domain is DGGITQSPKYLFRKEGQNVTLSCEQNLNHDAMYWYRQDPGQGLRLIYYSQIVNDFQKGDIAEGYSVSREKKESFPLTVTSAQKNPTAFYLCASSGLAAYKQETQYFGPGTRLLVL.

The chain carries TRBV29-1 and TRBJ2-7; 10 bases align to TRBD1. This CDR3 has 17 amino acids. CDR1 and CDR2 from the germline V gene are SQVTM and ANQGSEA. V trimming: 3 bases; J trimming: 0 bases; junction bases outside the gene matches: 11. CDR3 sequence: CSVDGAPGTGDSYEQYF. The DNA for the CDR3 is TGCAGCGTTGATGGAGCCCCCGGGACAGGGGACTCCTACGAGCAGTACTTC.

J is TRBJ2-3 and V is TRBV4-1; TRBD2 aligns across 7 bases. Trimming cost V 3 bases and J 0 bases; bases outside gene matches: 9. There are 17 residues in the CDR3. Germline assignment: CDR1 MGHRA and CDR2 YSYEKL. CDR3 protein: CASSQGWTSWSTDTQYF. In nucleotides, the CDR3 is TGCGCCAGCAGCCAGGGGTGGACTAGTTGGAGCACAGATACGCAGTATTTT.

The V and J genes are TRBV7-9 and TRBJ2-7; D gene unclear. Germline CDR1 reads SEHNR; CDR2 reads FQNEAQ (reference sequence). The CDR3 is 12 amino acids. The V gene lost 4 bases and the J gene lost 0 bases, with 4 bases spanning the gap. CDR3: CASSYSSYEQYF. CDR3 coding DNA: TGTGCCAGCAGCTATAGCTCCTACGAGCAGTACTTC.

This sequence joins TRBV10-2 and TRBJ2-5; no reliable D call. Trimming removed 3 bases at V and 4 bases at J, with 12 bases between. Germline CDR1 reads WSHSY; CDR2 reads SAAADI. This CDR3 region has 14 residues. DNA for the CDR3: TGCGCCAGCAGTGATGTTCCGGGTTCAGAGACCCAGTACTTC. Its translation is CASSDVPGSETQYF.

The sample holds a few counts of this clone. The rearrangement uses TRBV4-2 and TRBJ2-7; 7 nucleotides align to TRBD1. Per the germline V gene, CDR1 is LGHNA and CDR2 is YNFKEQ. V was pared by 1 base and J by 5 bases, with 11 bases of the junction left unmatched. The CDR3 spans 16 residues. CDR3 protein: CASSQGDSVIRHEQYF. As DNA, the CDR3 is TGTGCCAGCAGCCAAGGGGACAGCGTCATACGGCACGAGCAGTACTTC.

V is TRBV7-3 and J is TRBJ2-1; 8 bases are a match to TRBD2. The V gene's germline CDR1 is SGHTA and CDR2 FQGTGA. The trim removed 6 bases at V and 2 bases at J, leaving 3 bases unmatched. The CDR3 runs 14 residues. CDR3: CASRQTSAYNEQFF. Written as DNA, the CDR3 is TGTGCCAGCAGACAGACTAGCGCCTACAATGAGCAGTTCTTC.

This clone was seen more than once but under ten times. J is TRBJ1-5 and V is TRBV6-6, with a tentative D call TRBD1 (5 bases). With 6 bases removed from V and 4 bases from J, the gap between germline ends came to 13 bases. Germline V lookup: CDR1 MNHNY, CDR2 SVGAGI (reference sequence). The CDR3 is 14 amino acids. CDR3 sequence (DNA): TGTGCCAGCAGCCACGGGGGGGAGAATCAGCCCCAGCATTTT. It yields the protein CASSHGGENQPQHF.

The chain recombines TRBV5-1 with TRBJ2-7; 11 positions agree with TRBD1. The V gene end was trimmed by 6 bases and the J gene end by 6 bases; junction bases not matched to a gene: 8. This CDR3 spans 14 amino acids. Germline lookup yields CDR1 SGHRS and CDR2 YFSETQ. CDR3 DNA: TGCGCCAGCAAATACCCAGGGACAGGGGGCGAGCAGTACTTC. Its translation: CASKYPGTGGEQYF.

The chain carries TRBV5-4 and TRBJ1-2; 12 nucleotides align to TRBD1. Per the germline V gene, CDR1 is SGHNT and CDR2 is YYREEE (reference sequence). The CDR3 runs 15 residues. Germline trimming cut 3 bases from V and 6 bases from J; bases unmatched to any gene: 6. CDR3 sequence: CASSSGTGGVDGYTF. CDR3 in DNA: TGTGCCAGCAGCTCGGGGACAGGGGGCGTCGATGGCTACACCTTC.

In DNA, the CDR3 is TGCGCCAGCAGTCTTATTAGCGGTCCGAACACCGGGGAGCTGTTTTTT. Translating it yields CASSLISGPNTGELFF. The chain carries TRBV10-2 and TRBJ2-2, with a tentative D call TRBD2 (6 bases). The CDR3 runs 16 residues. CDR1 WSHSY and CDR2 SAAADI come from the germline V gene. V was clipped by 5 bases and J by 0 bases, with 13 bases between them.

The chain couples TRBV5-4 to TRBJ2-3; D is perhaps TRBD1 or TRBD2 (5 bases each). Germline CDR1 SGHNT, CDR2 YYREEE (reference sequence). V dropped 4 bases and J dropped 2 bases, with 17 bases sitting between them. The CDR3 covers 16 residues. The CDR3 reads CASSPLGGGATDTQYF. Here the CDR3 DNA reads TGTGCCAGCAGCCCCCTCGGAGGTGGGGCCACAGATACGCAGTATTTT.

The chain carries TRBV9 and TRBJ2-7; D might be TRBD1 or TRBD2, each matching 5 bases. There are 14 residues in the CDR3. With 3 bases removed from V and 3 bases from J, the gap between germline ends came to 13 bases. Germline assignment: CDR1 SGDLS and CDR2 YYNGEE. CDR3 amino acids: CASSAFGGNYEQYF. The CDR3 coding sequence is TGTGCCAGCAGCGCTTTTGGGGGTAACTACGAGCAGTACTTC.

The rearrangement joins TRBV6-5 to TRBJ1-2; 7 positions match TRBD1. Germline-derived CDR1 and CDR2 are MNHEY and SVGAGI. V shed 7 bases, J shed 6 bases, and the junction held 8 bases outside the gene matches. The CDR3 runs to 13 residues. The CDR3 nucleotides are TGTGCCAGCATCGGACAGGCCCCTCATGGCTACACCTTC. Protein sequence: CASIGQAPHGYTF.

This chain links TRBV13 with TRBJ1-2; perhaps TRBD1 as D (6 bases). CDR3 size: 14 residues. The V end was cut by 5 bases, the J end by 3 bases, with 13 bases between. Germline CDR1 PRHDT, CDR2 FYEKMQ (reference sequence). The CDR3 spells CASSNQGLDYGYTF. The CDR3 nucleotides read TGTGCCAGCAGCAACCAGGGGCTAGACTATGGCTACACCTTC.

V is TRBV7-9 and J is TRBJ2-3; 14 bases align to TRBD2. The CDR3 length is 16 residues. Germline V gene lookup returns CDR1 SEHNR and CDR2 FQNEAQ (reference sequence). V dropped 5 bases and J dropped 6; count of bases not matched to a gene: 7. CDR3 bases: TGTGCCAGCAGCCTTGGGACTAGCGGGAGAGGGGATACGCAGTATTTT. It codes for CASSLGTSGRGDTQYF.

CDR3 sequence: CASSSLDRGGTYEQYF. The CDR3 nucleotides read TGTGCCAGCAGTTCGCTGGACAGGGGGGGGACCTACGAGCAGTACTTC. The J gene is TRBJ2-7, the V gene TRBV28; TRBD1 matches at 10 bases. In germline, CDR1 is MDHEN, CDR2 SYDVKM. This CDR3 spans 16 amino acids. Germline trimming cut 4 bases from V and 2 bases from J; bases unmatched to any gene: 8.

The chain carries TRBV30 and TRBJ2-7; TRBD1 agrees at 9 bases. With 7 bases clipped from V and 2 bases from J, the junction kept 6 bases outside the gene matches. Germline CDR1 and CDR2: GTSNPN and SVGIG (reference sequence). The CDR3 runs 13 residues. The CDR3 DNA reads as TGTGCCTCGTGGACAGGGGCAACCTACGAGCAGTACTTC. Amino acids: CASWTGATYEQYF.

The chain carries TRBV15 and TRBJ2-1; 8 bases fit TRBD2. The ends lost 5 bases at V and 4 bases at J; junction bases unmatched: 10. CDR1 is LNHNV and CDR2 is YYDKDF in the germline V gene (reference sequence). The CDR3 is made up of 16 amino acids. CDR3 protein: CATSGGRGGSYNEQFF. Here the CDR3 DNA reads TGTGCCACCAGCGGGGGACGGGGGGGATCGTACAATGAGCAGTTCTTC.

CDR3 residues: CASSLTANTGELFF. CDR3 sequence (DNA): TGTGCCAGCAGTTTGACTGCAAACACCGGGGAGCTGTTTTTT. The chain has TRBV28 and TRBJ2-2; the D is unclear. Germline V gives CDR1 MDHEN, CDR2 SYDVKM. Between the trimmed V and J ends, which lost 3 bases and 2 bases, there was a span of 7 bases. The CDR3 is 14 amino acids.